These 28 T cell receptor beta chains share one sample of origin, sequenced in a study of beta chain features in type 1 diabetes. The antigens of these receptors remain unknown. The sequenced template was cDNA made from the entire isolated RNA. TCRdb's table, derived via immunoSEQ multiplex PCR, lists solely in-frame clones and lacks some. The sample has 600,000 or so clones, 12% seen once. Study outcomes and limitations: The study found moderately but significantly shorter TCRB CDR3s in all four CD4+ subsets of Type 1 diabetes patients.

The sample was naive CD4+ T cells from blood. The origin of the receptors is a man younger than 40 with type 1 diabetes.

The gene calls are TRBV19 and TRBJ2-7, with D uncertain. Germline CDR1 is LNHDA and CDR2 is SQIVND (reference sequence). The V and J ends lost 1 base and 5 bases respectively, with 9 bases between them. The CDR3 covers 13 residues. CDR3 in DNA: TGTGCCAGTAGTATAGTTGGTTTCGACGAGCAGTACTTC. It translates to CASSIVGFDEQYF.

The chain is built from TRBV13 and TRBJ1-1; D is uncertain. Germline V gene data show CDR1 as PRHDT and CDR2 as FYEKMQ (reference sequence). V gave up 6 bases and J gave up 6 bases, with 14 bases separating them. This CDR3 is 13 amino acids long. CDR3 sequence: CASSPRVRSEAFF. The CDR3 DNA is TGTGCCAGCAGTCCGAGGGTTAGATCTGAAGCTTTCTTT.

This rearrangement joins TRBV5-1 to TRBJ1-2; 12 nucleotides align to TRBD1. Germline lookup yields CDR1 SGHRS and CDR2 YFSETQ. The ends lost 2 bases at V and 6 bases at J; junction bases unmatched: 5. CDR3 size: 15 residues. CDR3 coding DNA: TGCGCCAGCAGCTTCCCGGGACAGGGGGCGAATGGCTACACCTTC. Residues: CASSFPGQGANGYTF.

The CDR3: CASSLVAGLEGEQFF. CDR3 DNA: TGCGCCAGCAGCTTGGTCGCAGGGCTGGAAGGTGAGCAGTTCTTC. The V call is TRBV5-1, the J call TRBJ2-1; TRBD1 is a possible D gene (5 bases). CDR3 size: 15 residues. The V end lost 0 bases, the J end lost 9 bases, and 16 bases lay between the germline ends. Germline assignment: CDR1 SGHRS and CDR2 YFSETQ.

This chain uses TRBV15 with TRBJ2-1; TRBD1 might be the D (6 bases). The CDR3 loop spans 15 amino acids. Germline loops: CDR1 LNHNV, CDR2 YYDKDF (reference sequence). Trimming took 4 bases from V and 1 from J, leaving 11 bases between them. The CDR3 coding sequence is TGTGCCACCAGCACCGGACAGCAGTCCTACAATGAGCAGTTCTTC. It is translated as CATSTGQQSYNEQFF.

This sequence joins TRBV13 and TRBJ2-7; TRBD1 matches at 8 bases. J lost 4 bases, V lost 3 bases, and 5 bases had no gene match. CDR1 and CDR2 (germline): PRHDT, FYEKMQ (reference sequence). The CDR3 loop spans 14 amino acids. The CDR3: CASSFQGAKYEQYF. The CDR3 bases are TGTGCCAGCAGCTTCCAGGGGGCGAAGTACGAGCAGTACTTC.

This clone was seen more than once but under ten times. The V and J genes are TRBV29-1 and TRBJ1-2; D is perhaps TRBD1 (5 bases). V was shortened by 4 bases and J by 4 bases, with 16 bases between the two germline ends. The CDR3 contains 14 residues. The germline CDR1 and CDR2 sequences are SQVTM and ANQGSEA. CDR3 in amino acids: CSVVFRVQGYGYTF. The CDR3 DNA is TGCAGCGTTGTCTTCAGGGTTCAGGGCTATGGCTACACCTTC. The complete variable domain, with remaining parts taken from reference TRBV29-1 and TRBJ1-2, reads SAVISQKPSRDICQRGTSLTIQCQVDSQVTMMFWYRQQPGQSLTLIATANQGSEATYESGFVIDKFPISRPNLTFSTLTVSNMSPEDSSIYLCSVVFRVQGYGYTFGSGTRLTVV.

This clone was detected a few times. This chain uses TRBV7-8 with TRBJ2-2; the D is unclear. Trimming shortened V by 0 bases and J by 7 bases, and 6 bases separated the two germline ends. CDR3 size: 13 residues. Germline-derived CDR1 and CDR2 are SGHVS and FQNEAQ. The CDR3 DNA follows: TGTGCCAGCAGCTTAGCTGGAAGCGGGGAGCTGTTTTTT. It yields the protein CASSLAGSGELFF.

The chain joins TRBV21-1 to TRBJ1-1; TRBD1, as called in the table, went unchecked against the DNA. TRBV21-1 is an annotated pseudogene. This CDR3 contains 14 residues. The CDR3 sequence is CASSVDRENTEAFF. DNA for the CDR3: TGTGCCAGCAGTGTGGACAGGGAGAACACTGAAGCTTTCTTT.

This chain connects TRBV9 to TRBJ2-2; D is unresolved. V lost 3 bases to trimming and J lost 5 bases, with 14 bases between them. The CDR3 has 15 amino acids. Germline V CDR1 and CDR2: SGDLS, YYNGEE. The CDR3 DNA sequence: TGTGCCAGCAGCGAAAGTGGGCTTGGAACCGGGGAGCTGTTTTTT. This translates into CASSESGLGTGELFF.

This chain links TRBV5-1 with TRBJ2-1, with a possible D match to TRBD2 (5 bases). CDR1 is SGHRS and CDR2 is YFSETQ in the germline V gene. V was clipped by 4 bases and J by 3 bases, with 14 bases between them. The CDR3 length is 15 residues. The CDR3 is CASSPGVASYNEQFF. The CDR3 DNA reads TGCGCCAGCAGCCCCGGGGTAGCGAGCTACAATGAGCAGTTCTTC.

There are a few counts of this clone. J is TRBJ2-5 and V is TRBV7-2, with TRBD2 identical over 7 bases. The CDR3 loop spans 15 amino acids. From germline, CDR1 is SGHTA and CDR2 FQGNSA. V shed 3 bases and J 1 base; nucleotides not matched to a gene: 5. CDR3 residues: CASSLKRGFQETQYF. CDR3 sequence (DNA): TGTGCCAGCAGCTTGAAGCGGGGCTTCCAAGAGACCCAGTACTTC.

The CDR3 DNA sequence: TGCGCCAGCAGCCCGGATGACATGTATTCACCCCTCCACTTT. Translation: CASSPDDMYSPLHF. The chain has TRBV5-1 and TRBJ1-6, with D hard to call. This CDR3 spans 14 amino acids. V lost 4 bases to trimming and J lost 8 bases, with 13 bases between them. From germline, CDR1 is SGHRS and CDR2 YFSETQ.

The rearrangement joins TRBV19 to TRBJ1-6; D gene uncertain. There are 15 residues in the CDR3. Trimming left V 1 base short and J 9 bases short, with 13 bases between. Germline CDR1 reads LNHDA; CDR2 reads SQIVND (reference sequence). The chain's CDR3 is CASSIVTDGGSPLHF. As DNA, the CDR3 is TGTGCCAGTAGTATAGTGACGGACGGCGGTTCACCCCTCCACTTT. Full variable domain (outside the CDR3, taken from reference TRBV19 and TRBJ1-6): DGGITQSPKYLFRKEGQNVTLSCEQNLNHDAMYWYRQDPGQGLRLIYYSQIVNDFQKGDIAEGYSVSREKKESFPLTVTSAQKNPTAFYLCASSIVTDGGSPLHFGNGTRLTVT.

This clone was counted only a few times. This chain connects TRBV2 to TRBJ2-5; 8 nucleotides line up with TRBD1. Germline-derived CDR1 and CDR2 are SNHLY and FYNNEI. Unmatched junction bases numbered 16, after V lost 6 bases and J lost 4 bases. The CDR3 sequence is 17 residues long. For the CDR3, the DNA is TGTGCCAGCAGCGCATCAGCAAGGACAGGGTCCCCAGAGACCCAGTACTTC. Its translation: CASSASARTGSPETQYF.

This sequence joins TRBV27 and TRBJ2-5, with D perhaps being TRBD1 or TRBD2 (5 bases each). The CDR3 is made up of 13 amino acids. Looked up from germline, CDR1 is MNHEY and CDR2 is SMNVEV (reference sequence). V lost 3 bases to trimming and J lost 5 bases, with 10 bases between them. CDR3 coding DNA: TGTGCCAGCAGTTTGGGGGTTTGGGAGACCCAGTACTTC. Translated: CASSLGVWETQYF.

CDR3: CASSWGQGAREQYF. The CDR3 nucleotides read TGTGCCAGCAGCTGGGGACAGGGGGCAAGGGAGCAGTACTTC. The J gene is TRBJ2-7, the V gene TRBV5-6, with 12 bases fitting TRBD1. Per the germline V gene, CDR1 is SGHDT and CDR2 is YYEEEE. The CDR3 extends over 14 amino acids. Trimming removed 3 bases from V and 7 bases from J; junction bases left unmatched: 5.

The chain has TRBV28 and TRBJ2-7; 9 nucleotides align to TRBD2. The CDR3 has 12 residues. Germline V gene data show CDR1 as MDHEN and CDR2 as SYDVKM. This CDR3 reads CVVTSGHYEQYF. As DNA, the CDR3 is TGTGTCGTGACTAGCGGACACTACGAGCAGTACTTC.

The CDR3 reads CSVIQGVPYEQYF. In DNA form, the CDR3 reads TGCAGCGTTATACAGGGGGTACCCTACGAGCAGTACTTC. The rearrangement uses TRBV29-1 and TRBJ2-7, with 8 bases aligning to TRBD1. Trimming cost V 5 bases and J 2 bases; bases outside gene matches: 5. Germline-derived CDR1 and CDR2 are SQVTM and ANQGSEA. This CDR3 region has 13 residues.

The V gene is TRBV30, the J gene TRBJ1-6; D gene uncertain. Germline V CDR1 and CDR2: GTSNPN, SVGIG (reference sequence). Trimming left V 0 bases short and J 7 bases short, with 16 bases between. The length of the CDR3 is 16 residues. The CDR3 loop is CAWSVNLWLINSPLHF. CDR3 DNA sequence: TGTGCCTGGAGTGTAAATTTGTGGTTGATCAATTCACCCCTCCACTTT. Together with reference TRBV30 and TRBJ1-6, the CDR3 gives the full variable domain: SQTIHQWPATLVQPVGSPLSLECTVEGTSNPNLYWYRQAAGRGLQLLFYSVGIGQISSEVPQNLSASRPQDRQFILSSKKLLLSDSGFYLCAWSVNLWLINSPLHFGNGTRLTVT.

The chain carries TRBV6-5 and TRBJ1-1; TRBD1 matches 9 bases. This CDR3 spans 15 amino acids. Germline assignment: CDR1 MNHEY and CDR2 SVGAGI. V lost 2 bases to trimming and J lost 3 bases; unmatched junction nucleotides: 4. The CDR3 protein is CASSYDRGGYTEAFF. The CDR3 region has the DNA TGTGCCAGCAGTTACGACAGGGGGGGATACACTGAAGCTTTCTTT.

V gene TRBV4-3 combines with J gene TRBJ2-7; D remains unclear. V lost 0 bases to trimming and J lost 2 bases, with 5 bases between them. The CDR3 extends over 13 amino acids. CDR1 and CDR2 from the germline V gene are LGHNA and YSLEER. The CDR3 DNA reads TGCGCCAGCAGCCAAGAGTCAGCCTACGAGCAGTACTTC. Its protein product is CASSQESAYEQYF.

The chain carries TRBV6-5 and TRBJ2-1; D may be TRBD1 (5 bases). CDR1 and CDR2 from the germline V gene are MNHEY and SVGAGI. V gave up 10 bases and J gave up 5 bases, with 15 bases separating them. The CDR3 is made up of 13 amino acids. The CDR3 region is CATSVRADNEQFF. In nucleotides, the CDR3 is TGTGCCACTTCAGTCAGGGCAGACAATGAGCAGTTCTTC.

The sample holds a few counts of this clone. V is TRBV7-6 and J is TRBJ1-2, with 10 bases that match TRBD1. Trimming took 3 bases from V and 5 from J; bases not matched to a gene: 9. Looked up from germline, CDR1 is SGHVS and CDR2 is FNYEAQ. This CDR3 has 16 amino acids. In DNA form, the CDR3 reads TGTGCCAGCAGCTTGGCGGACAGGGGGTATAAGTATGGCTACACCTTC. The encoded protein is CASSLADRGYKYGYTF. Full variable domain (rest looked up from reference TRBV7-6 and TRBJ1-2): GAGVSQSPRYKVTKRGQDVALRCDPISGHVSLYWYRQALGQGPEFLTYFNYEAQQDKSGLPNDRFSAERPEGSISTLTIQRTEQRDSAMYRCASSLADRGYKYGYTFGSGTRLTVV.

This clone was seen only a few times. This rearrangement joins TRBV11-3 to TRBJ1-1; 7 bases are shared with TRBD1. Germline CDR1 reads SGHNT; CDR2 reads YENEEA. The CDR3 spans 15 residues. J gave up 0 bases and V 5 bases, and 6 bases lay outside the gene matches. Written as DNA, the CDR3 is TGTGCCAGCAGCCCGACAGGGACCCTGAACACTGAAGCTTTCTTT. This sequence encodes CASSPTGTLNTEAFF.

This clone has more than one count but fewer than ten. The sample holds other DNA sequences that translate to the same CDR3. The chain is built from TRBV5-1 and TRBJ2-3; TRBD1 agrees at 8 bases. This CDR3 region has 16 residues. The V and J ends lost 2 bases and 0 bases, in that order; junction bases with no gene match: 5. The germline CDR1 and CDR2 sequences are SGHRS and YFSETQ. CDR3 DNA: TGCGCCAGCAGCTTCGGGACAGGCGCTAGCACAGATACGCAGTATTTT. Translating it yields CASSFGTGASTDTQYF.

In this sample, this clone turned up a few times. DNA for the CDR3: TGTGCCAGCAGTTACCCTACGCAGTATTTT. This codes for CASSYPTQYF. This chain connects TRBV6-6 to TRBJ2-3; D gene unclear. Germline CDR1 reads MNHNY; CDR2 reads SVGAGI (reference sequence). V shed 2 bases and J shed 8 bases, with 2 bases lying between them. The CDR3 sequence is 10 residues long.

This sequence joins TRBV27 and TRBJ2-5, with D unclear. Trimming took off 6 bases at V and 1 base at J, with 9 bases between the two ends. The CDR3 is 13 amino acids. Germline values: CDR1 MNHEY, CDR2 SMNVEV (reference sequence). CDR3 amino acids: CASSLLRQETQYF. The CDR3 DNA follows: TGTGCCAGCAGCCTTTTACGCCAAGAGACCCAGTACTTC.